The clone carrying this T cell receptor beta chain was counted a few times. In the study's own analysis: Reference gene primers were amplified, and this amplification served to estimate nucleated cell counts. Measured with immunoSEQ multiplex PCR; TCRdb has only the in-frame clones, and not every one. The D gene and trimming were derived from the DNA, and the V and J assignments and clone size from that table. Among fewer than 150,000 clones listed, 60% to 80% were seen once. This sample is drawn from a study of blood T cell repertoires in COVID-19. Background on the study: The United States, Italy and Spain provided the acute and convalescent COVID-19 samples. Sample material is recorded as cDNA or gDNA derived from T cells, B-cell-depleted T cells, or PBMCs.

The CDR3 sequence is 15 residues long. The V segment lost 5 bases and the J segment 6 bases; nucleotides outside the gene matches: 4. CDR1 and CDR2 (germline): MNHNY, SVGAGI (reference sequence). This chain uses TRBV6-6 with TRBJ2-2; 12 positions match TRBD2. The sequenced material came from peripheral blood. The clonotype originates from a man aged 60 to 75 who had recovered from COVID-19. The CDR3 nucleotides read TGTGCCAGCAGTCGGACTAGCGGGATTGCCGGGGAGCTGTTTTTT. Its protein is CASSRTSGIAGELFF.